The 16 T cell receptor beta chains below all came from one sample that was sequenced in a study of T-cell memory formation after mild COVID-19. TCRdb used MiXCR to reprocess the 5' RACE reads, holding one entry per CDR3 protein. Of approximately 340,000 distinct CDR3 sequences in the sample, about 16% were seen once. The specimen sequenced was PBMCs or a T cell subset sorted from them (not recorded which). These receptors came from a man aged 18 to 30 who had mild COVID-19 (a few samples of this study predate the infection). Cell type and time point are not known.

The chain employs TRBV6-4 and TRBJ2-2; perhaps D is TRBD1 or TRBD2 (7 bases each). CDR1 is MRHNA, CDR2 SNTAGT, per germline. The length of the CDR3 is 16 residues. Trimming pared 0 bases from V and 5 bases from J, leaving 13 bases between. This CDR3 is CASSDSRQGGTGELFF. CDR3 DNA: TGTGCCAGCAGTGACTCTCGACAGGGAGGGACCGGGGAGCTGTTTTTT.

For this clonotype: The junction and the germline gene differ at one end; a read error may be behind it. The genes are TRBV4-3 and TRBJ1-2; weak D call: TRBD1 (5 bases). CDR3 length: 11 amino acids. Germline-derived CDR1 and CDR2 are LGHNA and YSLEER. The CDR3 protein is CASSQNPRTFF. DNA of the CDR3: TGCGCCAGCAGCCAGAATCCCCGGACATTTTTC.

This clonotype was recorded at least ten times. The chain links TRBV4-2 to TRBJ2-4, with 9 nucleotides matching TRBD1. Germline assignment: CDR1 LGHNA and CDR2 YNFKEQ. V was clipped by 1 base and J by 6 bases; unmatched bases: 1. The CDR3 extends over 14 amino acids. CDR3: CASSQAGQGNIQYF. CDR3 bases: TGTGCCAGCAGCCAAGCGGGACAGGGAAACATTCAGTACTTC.

The chain employs TRBV14 and TRBJ2-5, with D tentatively TRBD1 (6 bases). V was clipped by 4 bases and J by 4 bases, with 16 bases between them. Germline CDR1 and CDR2: SGHDN and FVKESK. The CDR3 spans 15 residues. The CDR3 bases are TGTGCCAGCAGCCCCCAACTAGGGGGTGCAGAGACCCAGTACTTC. Its protein is CASSPQLGGAETQYF.

This clonotype was detected a few times. V usage is TRBV7-2 and J usage is TRBJ1-5, with D tentatively TRBD1 (6 bases). The germline V gene encodes CDR1 SGHTA and CDR2 FQGNSA. Trimming stripped 5 bases from V and 5 bases from J, with 10 bases between. The CDR3 is 13 amino acids. The CDR3: CASSANRDQPQHF. The CDR3 bases are TGTGCCAGCAGCGCGAACAGGGATCAGCCCCAGCATTTT.

A few counts support this clonotype. This sequence joins TRBV3-1 and TRBJ2-3; 7 positions agree with TRBD1. V shed 5 bases, J shed 4 bases, and the junction held 9 bases outside the gene matches. The CDR3 totals 15 residues. Germline V gene data show CDR1 as LGHDT and CDR2 as YNNKEL (reference sequence). The DNA of the CDR3 is TGTGCCAGCAGCGTTACTCCGACAGGGTCAGATACGCAGTATTTT. Amino acid sequence: CASSVTPTGSDTQYF.

This clonotype was detected only a few times. The DNA of the CDR3 is TGCAGTGCTAGTCTCGGAAGGCGGAATGAGCAGTTCTTC. It codes for CSASLGRRNEQFF. The gene calls are TRBV20-1 and TRBJ2-1, with D unresolved. The CDR3 totals 13 residues. In germline, CDR1 is DFQATT, CDR2 SNEGSKA (reference sequence). Trimming cost V 3 bases and J 7 bases, with 13 bases left between them.

There are a few counts of this clonotype. The gene calls are TRBV7-9 and TRBJ1-1, with D possibly TRBD1 on 6 matching bases. The length of the CDR3 is 14 residues. Trimming pared 5 bases from V and 6 bases from J, leaving 16 bases between. Looked up from germline, CDR1 is SEHNR and CDR2 is FQNEAQ (reference sequence). CDR3 sequence reads: CASSPNRDISEAFF. CDR3 DNA: TGTGCCAGCAGCCCTAACAGGGATATCTCTGAAGCTTTCTTT.

This clonotype was recorded a few times. The CDR3 bases are TGTGCCACCGACAGGGGCGGGGAAGAGACCCAGTACTTC. It codes for CATDRGGEETQYF. The V gene is TRBV2, the J gene TRBJ2-5; 8 bases agree with TRBD1. In germline, CDR1 is SNHLY, CDR2 FYNNEI. Trimming removed 10 bases from V and 3 bases from J; junction bases left unmatched: 7. The CDR3 extends over 13 amino acids.

The chain couples TRBV7-3 to TRBJ2-7, with unresolved D. CDR3 size: 15 residues. Trimming removed 5 bases at V and 3 bases at J, with 17 bases between. Per the germline V gene, CDR1 is SGHTA and CDR2 is FQGTGA. CDR3 in amino acids: CASSLPARRCYEQYF. In DNA, the CDR3 is TGTGCCAGCAGCCTCCCCGCCCGGAGATGCTACGAGCAGTACTTC.

This clonotype turned up a few times. The V and J genes are TRBV11-2 and TRBJ2-7, with D perhaps matching TRBD1 or TRBD2 (5 bases each). This CDR3 has 12 amino acids. V lost 4 bases and J lost 2, with 6 bases in between. Germline V gene data show CDR1 as SGHAT and CDR2 as FQNNGV. The CDR3: CASSWGTYEQYV. The CDR3, as DNA: TGTGCCAGCAGCTGGGGGACCTACGAGCAGTACGTC.

This chain uses TRBV5-1 with TRBJ1-1, with a possible D match to TRBD1 (5 bases). V was pared by 1 base and J by 0 bases, with 10 bases between. In germline, CDR1 is SGHRS, CDR2 YFSETQ. The CDR3 is 15 residues long. The DNA of the CDR3 is TGCGCCAGCAGCTTGAACCCAGGGCTGAACACTGAAGCTTTCTTT. Translated, it gives CASSLNPGLNTEAFF.

The chain recombines TRBV6-5 with TRBJ2-7; D may be TRBD2 (6 bases). Looked up from germline, CDR1 is MNHEY and CDR2 is SVGAGI. CDR3 length equals 14 residues. V lost 6 bases to trimming and J lost 1 base, with 13 bases between them. CDR3 DNA: TGTGCCAGCAGGGAGGGTCAGTATTCCTACGAGCAGTACGTC. Protein: CASREGQYSYEQYV.

Here the CDR3 DNA reads TGTGCCAGCAGCCTGCGGGGGGGCGCGGAGAACTATGGCTACACCTTC. Translated, it gives CASSLRGGAENYGYTF. The rearrangement joins TRBV5-4 to TRBJ1-2; perhaps TRBD1 as D (6 bases). The CDR3 is made up of 16 amino acids. In germline, CDR1 is SGHNT, CDR2 YYREEE (reference sequence). Trimming removed 4 bases at V and 2 bases at J, with 18 bases between.

In this sample, this clonotype turned up a few times. V usage is TRBV20-1 and J usage is TRBJ1-2; 8 nucleotides align to TRBD1. J gave up 4 bases and V 3 bases, and 1 base lay outside the gene matches. The CDR3 spans 12 residues. In germline, CDR1 is DFQATT, CDR2 SNEGSKA (reference sequence). The CDR3 DNA reads TGCAGTGCTAGCAGGGGGCCCTATGGCTACACCTTC. This encodes CSASRGPYGYTF.

V is TRBV7-2 and J is TRBJ1-2; D call uncertain. V lost 5 bases to trimming and J lost 5 bases, with 18 bases between them. The CDR3 length is 15 residues. CDR1 SGHTA and CDR2 FQGNSA come from the germline V gene. This chain's CDR3 is CASSDAQGPGYGYTF. The CDR3 nucleotides are TGTGCCAGCAGCGACGCCCAAGGCCCCGGGTATGGCTACACCTTC.